The clone carrying this T cell receptor beta chain was observed many times. This sample is drawn from a study of early T cells in non-severe SARS-CoV-2 infection. CDR1 is WSHSY and CDR2 is SAAADI in the germline V gene. V was cut by 3 bases and J by 0 bases, with 9 bases left in between. The CDR3 length is 16 residues. Each cDNA molecule carried a unique molecular identifier. TCRdb re-called the 5' RACE reads with MiXCR, one entry per CDR3 protein. Of tens of thousands of distinct CDR3 sequences in the sample, 5.5% to 6.5% are singletons; the top ten hold almost 7%. The origin of this receptor is an adult who was a healthcare worker with PCR-confirmed SARS-CoV-2 infection or an uninfected control (not recorded which). Sequenced: whole blood. This rearrangement joins TRBV10-2 to TRBJ2-6, with D possibly matching TRBD1 (5 bases). The CDR3 sequence: CASSERQISGANVLTF. Here the CDR3 DNA reads TGCGCCAGCAGTGAACGACAGATCTCTGGGGCCAACGTCCTGACTTTC.